This entry concerns a single T cell receptor beta chain. Its cognate antigen is unknown. The entry originates in a study of cytomegalovirus exposure and HLA in healthy donors. A multiplex PCR was run with 60 Vbeta primers and 13 Jbeta primers. TCRdb's copy holds only in-frame clones and misses some; the assay was immunoSEQ multiplex PCR. The sample contains over 150,000 clones, approximately 88% of which appear only once. Trimming left V 6 bases short and J 6 bases short, with 20 bases between. The germline gives CDR1 MNHNY, CDR2 SVGAGI (reference sequence). The CDR3 sequence is 15 residues long. Study results and caveats: Relative to equally common others, HLA-associated TCR beta chains showed greater clonal expansion in a later analysis.

This receptor was obtained from a boy younger than 10 in good health and CMV-seronegative. The gene calls are TRBV6-6 and TRBJ1-1; D is possibly TRBD1 (5 bases). The specimen sequenced was PBMCs. CDR3 loop: CASSSSQGLNSEAFF. DNA of the CDR3: TGTGCCAGCAGCTCAAGCCAGGGTTTAAACTCTGAAGCTTTCTTT.